The 10 T cell receptor beta chains in this list originate from one sample, sequenced in a study of CD8 T cells in Susac syndrome. A quantity of roughly 0.5 to 1 ug RNA underwent reverse transcription using random hexamers. From the immunoSEQ multiplex PCR reads, TCRdb called clonotypes with MiXCR, one entry per CDR3 protein. The sample includes around 200,000 distinct CDR3 sequences, about 95% of them seen just once. Sequencing input: CD8+ T cells from PBMCs. The receptor source for this set is a human donor with Susac syndrome.

The chain uses TRBV13 and TRBJ2-7, with D possibly matching TRBD1 (6 bases). V gave up 0 bases and J gave up 5 bases, with 14 bases separating them. There are 15 residues in the CDR3. Germline V CDR1 and CDR2: PRHDT, FYEKMQ (reference sequence). The CDR3 protein is CASSLGAQGLHEQYF. CDR3 DNA sequence: TGTGCCAGCAGCTTAGGGGCACAGGGTTTGCACGAGCAGTACTTC.

The chain combines TRBV20-1 with TRBJ1-2; D remains ambiguous. The germline V and J ends were trimmed by 3 bases and 1 base, with 9 bases remaining between them. CDR1 and CDR2 from the germline V gene are DFQATT and SNEGSKA (reference sequence). The CDR3 runs to 13 residues. CDR3 sequence reads: CSASLPHNYGYTF. In DNA, the CDR3 is TGCAGTGCTAGTCTTCCACATAACTATGGCTACACCTTC.

The J gene is TRBJ2-1, the V gene TRBV2; 10 bases map to TRBD2. The germline V gene has CDR1 SNHLY and CDR2 FYNNEI. This CDR3 has 16 amino acids. The junction had 11 bases not matched to a gene; V was cut back by 7 bases and J by 5 bases. The CDR3 here is CASTEGPLAGNNEQFF. CDR3 nucleotides: TGTGCCAGCACCGAAGGGCCACTAGCGGGAAACAATGAGCAGTTCTTC.

The CDR3 coding sequence is TGTGCCAGCAGCCCCTCCGGCGGGGGAAGCACAGATACGCAGTATTTT. Encoded protein: CASSPSGGGSTDTQYF. The chain carries TRBV3-1 and TRBJ2-3; TRBD2 aligns across 7 bases. The CDR3 extends over 16 amino acids. V lost 4 bases and J lost 0; bases outside the gene matches: 7. The V gene's germline CDR1 is LGHDT and CDR2 YNNKEL (reference sequence).

The V call is TRBV4-1, the J call TRBJ1-4; D might be TRBD1 (5 bases). Trimming left V 0 bases short and J 4 bases short, with 9 bases between. The CDR3 runs 15 residues. Germline V gene data show CDR1 as MGHRA and CDR2 as YSYEKL. DNA of the CDR3: TGCGCCAGCAGCCAAGACAGGGATATTAATGAAAAACTGTTTTTT. Protein sequence: CASSQDRDINEKLFF.

The genes are TRBV20-1 and TRBJ1-6, with 9 bases aligning to TRBD1. This CDR3 contains 14 residues. Germline V gene sequence: CDR1 DFQATT, CDR2 SNEGSKA (reference sequence). J was trimmed by 9 bases and V by 5 bases; bases with no gene match: 8. CDR3 protein: CSALAGTGSSPLHF. The CDR3 DNA is TGCAGTGCTCTCGCCGGGACAGGGAGTTCACCCCTCCACTTT.

The V and J genes are TRBV27 and TRBJ1-5; TRBD1 agrees at 9 bases. Unmatched junction bases numbered 9, after V lost 5 bases and J lost 7 bases. The CDR3 is 15 amino acids. Per the germline V gene, CDR1 is MNHEY and CDR2 is SMNVEV (reference sequence). CDR3 nucleotide sequence: TGTGCCAGCAGTCCGGGACAGGGATCCGGACAGCCCCAGCATTTT. This sequence encodes CASSPGQGSGQPQHF.

The gene calls are TRBV5-6 and TRBJ2-5; 12 bases fit TRBD2. Unmatched junction bases numbered 3, after V lost 5 bases and J lost 4 bases. The CDR3 spans 14 residues. Germline-derived CDR1 and CDR2 are SGHDT and YYEEEE. The DNA for the CDR3 is TGTGCCAGCAGGACTAGCGGGAGACGAGAGACCCAGTACTTC. This sequence encodes CASRTSGRRETQYF. Supplemented by reference TRBV5-6 and TRBJ2-5, the full variable domain reads DAGVTQSPTHLIKTRGQQVTLRCSPKSGHDTVSWYQQALGQGPQFIFQYYEEEERQRGNFPDRFSGHQFPNYSSELNVNALLLGDSALYLCASRTSGRRETQYFGPGTRLLVL.

J is TRBJ2-1 and V is TRBV27; D is possibly TRBD1 (5 bases). CDR1 is MNHEY and CDR2 is SMNVEV in the germline V gene (reference sequence). Trimming left V 3 bases short and J 9 bases short, with 12 bases between. The CDR3 runs to 13 residues. CDR3 sequence reads: CASSLGGAGEQFF. Here the CDR3 DNA reads TGTGCCAGCAGTTTGGGTGGGGCCGGTGAGCAGTTCTTC.

The genes are TRBV4-1 and TRBJ2-1; the D gene is possibly TRBD1 (5 bases). Germline CDR1 is MGHRA and CDR2 is YSYEKL. V was pared by 4 bases and J by 2 bases, with 12 bases between. This CDR3 has 15 amino acids. In nucleotides, the CDR3 is TGCGCCAGCAGCCTTCAGGGTTTGCCCTACAATGAGCAGTTCTTC. It encodes CASSLQGLPYNEQFF.